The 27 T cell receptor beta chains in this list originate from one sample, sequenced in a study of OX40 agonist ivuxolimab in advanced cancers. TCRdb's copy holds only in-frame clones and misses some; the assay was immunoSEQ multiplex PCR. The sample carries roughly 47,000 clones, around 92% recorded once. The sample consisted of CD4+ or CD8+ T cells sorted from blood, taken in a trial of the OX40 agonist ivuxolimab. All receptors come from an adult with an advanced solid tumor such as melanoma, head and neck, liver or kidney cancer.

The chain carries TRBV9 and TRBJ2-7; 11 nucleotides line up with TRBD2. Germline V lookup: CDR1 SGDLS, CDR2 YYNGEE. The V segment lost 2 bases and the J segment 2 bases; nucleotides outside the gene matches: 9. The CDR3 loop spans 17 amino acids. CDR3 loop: CASSVAPSGGITYEQYF. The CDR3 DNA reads TGTGCCAGCAGCGTCGCACCTAGCGGGGGGATCACCTACGAGCAGTACTTC.

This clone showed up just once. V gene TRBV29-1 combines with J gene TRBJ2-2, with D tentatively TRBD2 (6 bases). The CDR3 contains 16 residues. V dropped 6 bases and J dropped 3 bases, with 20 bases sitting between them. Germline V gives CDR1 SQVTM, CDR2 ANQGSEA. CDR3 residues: CSVPGGERVDTGELFF. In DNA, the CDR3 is TGCAGCGTCCCTGGTGGAGAGCGGGTAGACACCGGGGAGCTGTTTTTT.

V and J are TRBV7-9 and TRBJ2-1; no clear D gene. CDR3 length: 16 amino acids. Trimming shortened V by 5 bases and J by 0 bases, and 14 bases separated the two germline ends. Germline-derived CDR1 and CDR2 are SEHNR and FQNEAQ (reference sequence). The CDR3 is CASSPGLLSSYNEQFF. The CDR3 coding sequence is TGTGCCAGCAGCCCTGGGCTTCTCTCCTCCTACAATGAGCAGTTCTTC.

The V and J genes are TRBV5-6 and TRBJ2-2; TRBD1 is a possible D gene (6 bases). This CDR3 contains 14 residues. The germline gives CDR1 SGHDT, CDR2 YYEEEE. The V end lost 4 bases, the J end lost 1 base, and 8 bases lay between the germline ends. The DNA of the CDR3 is TGTGCCAGCAGCCCACAGGGGAACACCGGGGAGCTGTTTTTT. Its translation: CASSPQGNTGELFF. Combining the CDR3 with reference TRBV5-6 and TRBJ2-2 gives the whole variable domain DAGVTQSPTHLIKTRGQQVTLRCSPKSGHDTVSWYQQALGQGPQFIFQYYEEEERQRGNFPDRFSGHQFPNYSSELNVNALLLGDSALYLCASSPQGNTGELFFGEGSRLTVL.

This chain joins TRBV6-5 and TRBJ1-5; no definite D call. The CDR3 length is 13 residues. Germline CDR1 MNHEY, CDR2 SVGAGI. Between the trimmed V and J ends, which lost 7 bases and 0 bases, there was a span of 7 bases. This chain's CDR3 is CASNPYSNQPQHF. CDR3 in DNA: TGTGCCAGCAATCCATATAGCAATCAGCCCCAGCATTTT.

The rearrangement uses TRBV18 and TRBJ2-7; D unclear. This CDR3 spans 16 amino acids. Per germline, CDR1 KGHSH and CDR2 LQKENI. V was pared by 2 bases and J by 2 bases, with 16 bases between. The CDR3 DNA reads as TGTGCCAGCTCACCATCTGGACGGACCCTAACCTACGAGCAGTACTTC. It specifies CASSPSGRTLTYEQYF.

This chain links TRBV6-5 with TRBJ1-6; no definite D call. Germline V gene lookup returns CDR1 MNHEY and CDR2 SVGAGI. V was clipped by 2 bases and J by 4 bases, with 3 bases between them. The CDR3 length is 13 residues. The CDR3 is CASSYGYNSPLHF. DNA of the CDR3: TGTGCCAGCAGTTACGGTTATAATTCACCCCTCCACTTT.

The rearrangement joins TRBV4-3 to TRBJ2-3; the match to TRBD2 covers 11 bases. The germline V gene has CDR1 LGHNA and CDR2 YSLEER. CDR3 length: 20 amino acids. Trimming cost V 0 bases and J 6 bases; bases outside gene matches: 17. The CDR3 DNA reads TGCGCCAGCAGCCAAGATGGCTCGGCTAGCGGGGGGACAGAAGTGGATACGCAGTATTTT. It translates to CASSQDGSASGGTEVDTQYF.

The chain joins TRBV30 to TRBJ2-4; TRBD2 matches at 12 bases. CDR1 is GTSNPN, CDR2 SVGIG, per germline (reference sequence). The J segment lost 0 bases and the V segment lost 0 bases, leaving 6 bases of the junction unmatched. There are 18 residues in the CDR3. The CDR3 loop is CAWSVILAGGLAKNIQYF. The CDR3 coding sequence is TGTGCCTGGAGTGTAATTCTAGCGGGGGGGCTAGCCAAAAACATTCAGTACTTC.

The CDR3 protein is CASSQGVGGSDGYTF. CDR3 nucleotides: TGTGCCAGCAGCCAAGGTGTCGGGGGAAGTGATGGCTACACCTTC. V and J are TRBV14 and TRBJ1-2, with D perhaps TRBD1 (5 bases). Germline CDR1 SGHDN, CDR2 FVKESK. This CDR3 comprises 15 residues. The V and J ends lost 1 base and 6 bases respectively, with 15 bases between them.

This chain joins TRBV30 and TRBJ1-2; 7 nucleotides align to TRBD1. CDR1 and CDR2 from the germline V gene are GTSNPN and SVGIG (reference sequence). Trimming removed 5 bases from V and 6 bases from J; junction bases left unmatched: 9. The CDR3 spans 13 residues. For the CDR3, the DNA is TGTGCCTGGTTAAGGGGCACAGGGGATGGCTACACCTTC. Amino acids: CAWLRGTGDGYTF.

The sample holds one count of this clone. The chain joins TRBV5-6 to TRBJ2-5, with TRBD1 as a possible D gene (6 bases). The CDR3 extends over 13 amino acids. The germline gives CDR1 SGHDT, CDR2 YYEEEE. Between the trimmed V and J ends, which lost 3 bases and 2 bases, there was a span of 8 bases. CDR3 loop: CASSWTEQETQYF. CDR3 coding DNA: TGTGCCAGCAGCTGGACAGAACAAGAGACCCAGTACTTC.

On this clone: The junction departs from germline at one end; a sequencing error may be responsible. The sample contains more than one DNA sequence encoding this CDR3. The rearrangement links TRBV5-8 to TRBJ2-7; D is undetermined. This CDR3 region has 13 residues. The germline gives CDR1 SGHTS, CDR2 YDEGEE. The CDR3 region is CASSSSIPHEQYF. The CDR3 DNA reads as TGCGCCAGCAGCTCCAGTATTCCCCACGAGCAGTACTTC.

The CDR3 sequence is CASSGGQTYEQYF. The CDR3, as DNA: TGTGCCAGCAGTGGGGGACAGACCTACGAGCAGTACTTC. This chain joins TRBV27 and TRBJ2-7; TRBD1 matches at 7 bases. The CDR3 runs 13 residues. With V trimmed by 5 bases and J by 2 bases, 3 bases remained unmatched. CDR1 MNHEY and CDR2 SMNVEV come from the germline V gene (reference sequence).

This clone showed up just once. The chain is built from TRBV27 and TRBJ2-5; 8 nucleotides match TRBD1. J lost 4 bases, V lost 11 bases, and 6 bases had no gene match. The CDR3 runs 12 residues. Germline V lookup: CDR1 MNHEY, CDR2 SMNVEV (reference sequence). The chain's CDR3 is CAAGQGPETQYF. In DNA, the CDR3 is TGTGCCGCCGGACAGGGCCCAGAGACCCAGTACTTC.

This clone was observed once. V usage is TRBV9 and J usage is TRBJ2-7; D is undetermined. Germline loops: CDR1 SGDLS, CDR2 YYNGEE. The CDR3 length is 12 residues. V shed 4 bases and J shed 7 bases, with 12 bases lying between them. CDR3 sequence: CASSLGVGEQYF. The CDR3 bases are TGTGCCAGCAGCCTCGGAGTGGGTGAGCAGTACTTC.

DNA for the CDR3: TGTGCCAGCAGCCAAGATGGGCCGGCTCGGATGGAGACCCAGTACTTC. This encodes CASSQDGPARMETQYF. The V call is TRBV14, the J call TRBJ2-5; D is unresolved. V was pared by 0 bases and J by 5 bases, with 16 bases between. CDR1 SGHDN and CDR2 FVKESK come from the germline V gene. The CDR3 consists of 16 residues.

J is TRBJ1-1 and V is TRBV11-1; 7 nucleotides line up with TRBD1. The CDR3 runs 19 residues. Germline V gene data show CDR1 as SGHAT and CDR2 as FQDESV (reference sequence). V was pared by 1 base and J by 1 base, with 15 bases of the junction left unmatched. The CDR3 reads CASSLGPDRDQRPNTEAFF. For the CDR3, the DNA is TGTGCCAGCAGCTTAGGACCCGACAGGGATCAAAGACCGAACACTGAAGCTTTCTTT.

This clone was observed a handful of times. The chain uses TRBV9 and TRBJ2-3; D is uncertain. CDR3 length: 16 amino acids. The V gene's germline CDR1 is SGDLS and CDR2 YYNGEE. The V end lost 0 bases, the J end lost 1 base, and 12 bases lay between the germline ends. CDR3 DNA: TGTGCCAGCAGCGTAGATGGGAACCCTCGCACAGATACGCAGTATTTT. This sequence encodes CASSVDGNPRTDTQYF. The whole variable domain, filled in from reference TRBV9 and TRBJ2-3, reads DSGVTQTPKHLITATGQRVTLRCSPRSGDLSVYWYQQSLDQGLQFLIQYYNGEERAKGNILERFSAQQFPDLHSELNLSSLELGDSALYFCASSVDGNPRTDTQYFGPGTRLTVL.

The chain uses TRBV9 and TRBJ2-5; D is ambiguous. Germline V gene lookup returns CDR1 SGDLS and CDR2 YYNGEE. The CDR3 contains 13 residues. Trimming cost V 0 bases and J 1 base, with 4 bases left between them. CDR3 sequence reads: CASSVVPQETQYF. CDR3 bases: TGTGCCAGCAGCGTAGTACCCCAAGAGACCCAGTACTTC.

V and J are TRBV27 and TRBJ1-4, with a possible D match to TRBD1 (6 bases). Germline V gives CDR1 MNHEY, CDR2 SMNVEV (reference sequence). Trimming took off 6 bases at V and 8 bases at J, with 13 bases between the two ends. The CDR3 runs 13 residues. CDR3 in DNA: TGTGCCAGCAGGAACAGGGTCTGGGAAAAACTGTTTTTT. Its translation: CASRNRVWEKLFF.

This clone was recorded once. CDR3: CASSQTTTGSYEQYF. CDR3 DNA: TGTGCCAGCAGCCAAACTACGACAGGGAGCTACGAGCAGTACTTC. The chain carries TRBV7-8 and TRBJ2-7, with TRBD1 matching 7 bases. From germline, CDR1 is SGHVS and CDR2 FQNEAQ. V gave up 5 bases and J gave up 3 bases; unmatched junction bases: 10. There are 15 residues in the CDR3.

CDR3 protein: CASSQEQGYEQYF. The CDR3 nucleotides read TGCGCCAGCAGCCAAGAACAGGGTTACGAGCAGTACTTC. The chain employs TRBV4-3 and TRBJ2-7; D is perhaps TRBD1 (6 bases). The CDR3 consists of 13 residues. V lost 0 bases, J lost 4 bases, and 7 bases lay in between. Germline V lookup: CDR1 LGHNA, CDR2 YSLEER.

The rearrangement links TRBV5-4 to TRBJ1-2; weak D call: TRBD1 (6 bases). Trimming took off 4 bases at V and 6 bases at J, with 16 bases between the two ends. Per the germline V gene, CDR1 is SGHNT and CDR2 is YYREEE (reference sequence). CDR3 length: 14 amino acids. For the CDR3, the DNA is TGTGCCAGCAGCCATTCCGGGGGCGGGGATGGCTACACCTTC. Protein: CASSHSGGGDGYTF.

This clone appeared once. The CDR3 sequence: CASSKLLSGGRTGELFF. The CDR3 DNA sequence: TGTGCCAGCAGCAAACTCCTTAGCGGGGGTCGGACCGGGGAGCTGTTTTTT. The rearrangement uses TRBV21-1 and TRBJ2-2; TRBD2, as called in the table, went unchecked against the DNA. TRBV21-1 is shown as a pseudogene. The CDR3 is 17 residues long.

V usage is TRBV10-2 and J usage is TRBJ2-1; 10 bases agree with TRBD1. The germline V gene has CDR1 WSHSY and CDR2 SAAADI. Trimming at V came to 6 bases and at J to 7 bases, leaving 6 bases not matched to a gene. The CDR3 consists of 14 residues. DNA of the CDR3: TGCGCCAGCAGCATGGGACAGGGGTGGAATGAGCAGTTCTTC. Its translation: CASSMGQGWNEQFF.

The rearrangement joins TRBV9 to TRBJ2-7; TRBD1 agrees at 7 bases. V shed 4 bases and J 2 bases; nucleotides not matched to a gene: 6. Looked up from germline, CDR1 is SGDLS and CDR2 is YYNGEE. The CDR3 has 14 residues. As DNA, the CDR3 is TGTGCCAGCAGCCCATGGACAGGAACCTACGAGCAGTACTTC. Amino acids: CASSPWTGTYEQYF.